A selection of T cell receptor beta chains follows, all from one sample in a study of cytotoxic CD8 clonotypes in ibrutinib-treated CLL. TCRdb keeps only in-frame clones here, not all; method: immunoSEQ multiplex PCR. The sample holds roughly 250,000 clones, roughly 74% seen once. This specimen consisted of PBMCs, obtained after 24 months of ibrutinib treatment. Receptors were obtained from a human donor with chronic lymphocytic leukemia. CDR3s include the opening cysteine and the closing phenylalanine or tryptophan. D genes are given only for firm matches. Expanded clones are given a class, and other clones once, few, many or no size at all.

.	TRBV28	TRBJ1-5	.	TGTGCCAGCAGTTACGCCGGGGGCCCTCGGGGGCCCCAGCATTTT	CASSYAGGPRGPQHF
.	TRBV6-5	TRBJ2-7	.	TGTGCCAGCAGTTACTCTCAGGGGAGGAACGAGCAGTACTTC	CASSYSQGRNEQYF
.	TRBV30	TRBJ2-3	.	TGTGCCTGGAGTTTTGAGGGCACGCAGTATTTT	CAWSFEGTQYF
.	TRBV14	TRBJ2-7	.	TGTGCCAGCAGCCAGAGCGGGTACGAGCAGTACTTC	CASSQSGYEQYF
.	TRBV19	TRBJ1-5	many	TGTGCCAGTAACTCTCAGCCCCAGCATTTT	CASNSQPQHF
.	TRBV7-9	TRBJ1-5	once	TGTGCCAGCAGCTTAGGAGGGCAGCCCCAGCATTTT	CASSLGGQPQHF
TRBD1	TRBV29-1	TRBJ2-1	.	TGCAGCGTAACCGGGACAGATTTATACAATGAGCAGTTCTTC	CSVTGTDLYNEQFF
TRBD1	TRBV4-3	TRBJ2-7	.	TGCGCCAGCAGCCAACAACCTCCGGGACAGGGGCTGTACGAGCAGTACTTC	CASSQQPPGQGLYEQYF
.	TRBV30	TRBJ1-3	few	TGTGCCTGGATTTCAGCTGGAAACACCATATATTTT	CAWISAGNTIYF
.	TRBV11-2	TRBJ1-1	.	TGTGCCAGCAGCTTAGCTATAGCAGAAGCTTTCTTT	CASSLAIAEAFF
TRBD1	TRBV10-1	TRBJ1-5	.	TGCGCCAGCAGTGCGGGACAGGGGGCCGGTCAGCCCCAGCATTTT	CASSAGQGAGQPQHF
TRBD2	TRBV9	TRBJ2-1	.	TGTGCCAGCAGCGTAGCCCCTAGCGGGATTGATGAGCAGTTCTTC	CASSVAPSGIDEQFF
.	TRBV5-6	TRBJ2-7	.	TGTGCCAGCAGCCGAATCACAGGCGCGTACGAGCAGTACTTC	CASSRITGAYEQYF
.	TRBV4-3	TRBJ1-5	.	TGCGCCAGCAGCCAAGATCCCGGCAGGGCTCGCAATCAGCCCCAGCATTTT	CASSQDPGRARNQPQHF
TRBD2	TRBV15	TRBJ2-1	.	TGTGCCACCAGCCCCCGACTAGCGGGTGGTAGAAATGAGCAGTTCTTC	CATSPRLAGGRNEQFF
TRBD2	TRBV5-1	TRBJ2-1	.	TGCGCCAGCAGCTGGGGACCTAGCGGGAGAGACCACAATGAGCAGTTCTTC	CASSWGPSGRDHNEQFF
.	TRBV28	TRBJ2-3	.	TGTGCCAGCAGTTTACAGGGGAACGGCCCAGATACGCAGTATTTT	CASSLQGNGPDTQYF
.	TRBV9	TRBJ2-7	.	TGTGCCAGCAGCCCCGGCCCCAGTAGTCACGAGCAGTACTTC	CASSPGPSSHEQYF
TRBD1	TRBV19	TRBJ2-4	.	TGTGCCAGTAGTATAGATCTTTCAGGGGGAGCCAAAAACATTCAGTACTTC	CASSIDLSGGAKNIQYF
.	TRBV19	TRBJ2-7	.	TGTGCCAGTATGGCGCGTTCAGGGGGGCACGAGCAGTACTTC	CASMARSGGHEQYF
TRBD2	TRBV18	TRBJ2-1	.	TGTGCCAGCTCACCCTCTAGCGGATTTTACAATGAGCAGTTCTTC	CASSPSSGFYNEQFF
TRBD2	TRBV30	TRBJ2-4	.	TGTGCCTGGCGGGGGACTAGCGTTAAAAACATTCAGTACTTC	CAWRGTSVKNIQYF
TRBD1	TRBV28	TRBJ2-7	once	TGTGCCAGCAGTTTGGGCCAGGGGGCTCACGAGCAGTACTTC	CASSLGQGAHEQYF
TRBD1	TRBV28	TRBJ1-2	few	TGTGCCAGCAGCGCCGGGACAGGGGGGTATGGCTACACCTTC	CASSAGTGGYGYTF
.	TRBV6-5	TRBJ1-2	few	TGTGCCAGCAGTTACAACAGGGTTTACTATGGCTACACCTTC	CASSYNRVYYGYTF
.	TRBV9	TRBJ2-3	.	TGTGCCAGCAGCGGTGGCCATTTTATCGGAGGTGATACGCAGTATTTT	CASSGGHFIGGDTQYF
TRBD2	TRBV15	TRBJ2-7	once	TGTGCCACCAGCACGCGGGAGGCCCTGTACGAGCAGTACTTC	CATSTREALYEQYF
.	TRBV6-1	TRBJ2-1	.	TGTGCCAGCAGACACGGGACACAAGACAATGAGCAGTTCTTC	CASRHGTQDNEQFF
.	TRBV19	TRBJ1-4	.	TGTGCCAGTATTGGGCAGGGTGGTGAAAAACTGTTTTTT	CASIGQGGEKLFF
.	TRBV27	TRBJ2-3	.	TGTGCCAGCAGTTTCATAGGTAGGACAGATACGCAGTATTTT	CASSFIGRTDTQYF
.	TRBV5-1	TRBJ2-3	few	TGCGCCAGCAGGCGCTGGGAGGGGGCCGGAGATACGCAGTATTTT	CASRRWEGAGDTQYF
.	TRBV1	TRBJ1-1	.	TGCACCAGCAGCCAAGGACGTGAAGCTTTCTTT	CTSSQGREAFF
.	TRBV5-1	TRBJ1-6	once	TGCGCCAGCAGCTGGGCTGACAGCCTTAATTCACCCCTCCACTTT	CASSWADSLNSPLHF
.	TRBV6-5	TRBJ1-5	few	TGTGCCAGCAGTCCAGACAGGCTAAATCAGCCCCAGCATTTT	CASSPDRLNQPQHF
.	TRBV13	TRBJ2-1	.	TGTGCCAGCAGTTTCCACAATGAGCAGTTCTTC	CASSFHNEQFF
.	TRBV4-2	TRBJ2-5	.	TGTGCCAGCAGCCTTCGTTTGACTGACGGGGAGACCCAGTACTTC	CASSLRLTDGETQYF
TRBD2	TRBV30	TRBJ2-6	.	TGTGCCTGGAGACGGCTAGCGGGATCGGGTGGGGCCAACGTCCTGACTTTC	CAWRRLAGSGGANVLTF
TRBD1	TRBV15	TRBJ1-2	.	TGTGCCACCAGTCTCGGGACAGTCCCTGGCGATGGCTATGGCTACACCTTC	CATSLGTVPGDGYGYTF
TRBD1	TRBV28	TRBJ2-5	.	TGTGCCAGCAGTTCCCTCACCGACAGGGGCCTGGGGGAGACCCAGTACTTC	CASSSLTDRGLGETQYF
.	TRBV27	TRBJ1-1	.	TGTGCCAGCAGTTTAACCGGCAAGGGGTCCGCTGAAGCTTTCTTT	CASSLTGKGSAEAFF
TRBD2	TRBV5-1	TRBJ2-7	few	TGCGCCAGCAGCCCCGAAGCGGGAGGTTGGGTCTACGAGCAGTACTTC	CASSPEAGGWVYEQYF
.	TRBV7-7	TRBJ2-1	.	TGTGCTAGCAGCTTAGGCGGGAATAGGGATGAGCAGTTCTTC	CASSLGGNRDEQFF
.	TRBV28	TRBJ1-5	few	TGTGCCAGCCGCGGCGGGGGAGGGCAGCCCCAGCATTTT	CASRGGGGQPQHF
TRBD1	TRBV4-3	TRBJ1-1	.	TGCGCCAGCAGCCATCGACTGGGGAGGGGGCCGGACATAGAGAACACTGAAGCTTTCTTT	CASSHRLGRGPDIENTEAFF
.	TRBV29-1	TRBJ2-1	.	TGCAGTCCCGGGGGATTCGGCAATGAGCAGTTCTTC	CSPGGFGNEQFF
.	TRBV18	TRBJ1-1	.	TGTGCCAGCTCACCACTGGATAACACTGAAGCTTTCTTT	CASSPLDNTEAFF
.	TRBV5-6	TRBJ2-7	.	TGTGCCAGCAGCTTAGTTTCGTACAGGTCCTACGAGCAGTACTTC	CASSLVSYRSYEQYF
.	TRBV5-6	TRBJ2-1	.	TGTGCCAGCAGCCTCTATAGCGAGCAGTTCTTC	CASSLYSEQFF
.	TRBV7-2	TRBJ2-7	once	TGTGCCAGCAGCTTAGCCGGAGGGTACGAGCAGTACTTC	CASSLAGGYEQYF
.	TRBV28	TRBJ2-7	.	TGTGCCAGCAGCCATTCGGCCCAAGTGGAGCAGTACTTC	CASSHSAQVEQYF
TRBD2	TRBV2	TRBJ2-7	.	TGTGCCAGCAGTGAAAAGATAATAGCGGGAGGCTACGAGCAGTACTTC	CASSEKIIAGGYEQYF
.	TRBV29-1	TRBJ1-4	.	TGCAGCGTCCTATCATCTGCAACTAATGAAAAACTGTTTTTT	CSVLSSATNEKLFF
TRBD2	TRBV9	TRBJ2-3	.	TGTGCCAGCAGCGCCTCCGGGACTAGGGGCACGGATACGCAGTATTTT	CASSASGTRGTDTQYF
TRBD1	TRBV2	TRBJ1-4	few	TGTGCCAGCAGTGTTAGACAGGGAACTAATGAAAAACTGTTTTTT	CASSVRQGTNEKLFF
TRBD1	TRBV28	TRBJ2-5	.	TGTGCCAGCAGTTTTTTGTTGGGGATACAGGGGGCTGGGGAGACCCAGTACTTC	CASSFLLGIQGAGETQYF
TRBD2	TRBV28	TRBJ2-7	.	TGTGCCAGCAGTTTATGGTCGCTAGCGGCCTACGAGCAGTACTTC	CASSLWSLAAYEQYF
.	TRBV19	TRBJ2-3	.	TGTGCCAGTAGTATAGGGGCAGGGTCCACAGATACGCAGTATTTT	CASSIGAGSTDTQYF
.	TRBV9	TRBJ2-1	.	TGTGCCAGCGCGGGCCTTGAGCAGTTCTTC	CASAGLEQFF
.	TRBV12-5	TRBJ2-5	.	TGTGCTAGTGGTTCGATCCCCCCAGAGACCCAGTACTTC	CASGSIPPETQYF